Below, 23 T cell receptor delta chains from the same sample are listed, as sequenced in a study of gamma-delta T cells after stem cell transplantation. TCRdb re-called clones from the RT-PCR reads via CATT. Among 13,000 to 15,000 delta-chain clones listed, around 30% were seen once. Sequenced sample: gamma-delta T cells. The receptors derive from a human donor. It is not recorded whose cells these are; they may come from a transplant donor.

The rearrangement uses TRDV3 and TRDJ3, with 8 bases identical to TRDD3. This CDR3 region has 19 residues. Germline CDR1 reads TVYSNPD; CDR2 reads GDNSRS (reference sequence). V shed 4 bases and J 0 bases; nucleotides not matched to a gene: 14. DNA for the CDR3: TGTGCCTCCGAAGCCCGGGGATACTCATCCTCCTGGGACACCCGACAGATGTTTTTC. This translates into CASEARGYSSSWDTRQMFF.

This chain uses TRDV2 with TRDJ3; D unresolved. The CDR3 runs 17 residues. V was cut by 0 bases and J by 1 base, with 9 bases left in between. Per germline, CDR1 GEAIGNYY and CDR2 EKD. Here the CDR3 DNA reads TGTGCCTGTGACACCGAGGGGCATTCCTGGGACACCCGACAGATGTTTTTC. Amino acid sequence: CACDTEGHSWDTRQMFF.

This clone was recorded a few times. V gene TRDV1 combines with J gene TRDJ2, with 9 bases fitting TRDD2. With 4 bases clipped from V and 0 bases from J, the junction kept 24 bases outside the gene matches. Germline-derived CDR1 and CDR2 are TSWWSYY and QGS. This CDR3 spans 23 amino acids. The CDR3 region is CALGGPFLPLPGALRALTAQLFF. The CDR3 region has the DNA TGTGCTCTTGGGGGCCCCTTCCTACCATTGCCTGGGGCCCTTAGGGCTTTGACAGCACAACTCTTCTTT.

Details on this clone: One junction end does not reproduce the germline sequence, and a read error may be involved. The V call is TRDV2, the J call TRDJ2; D might be TRDD3 (6 bases). The CDR3 is 15 amino acids. Germline CDR1 is GEAIGNYY and CDR2 is EKD. CDR3 residues: CACYRGKTLTAHLFF. The CDR3 bases are TGTGCCTGTTACCGGGGGAAAACTTTGACAGCACACCTCTTCTTT.

The rearrangement uses TRAV29/DV5 and TRDJ1; D gene uncertain. The CDR3 extends over 15 amino acids. CDR1 is NSMFDY and CDR2 is ISSIKDK in the germline V gene. V was trimmed by 0 bases and J by 6 bases, leaving 18 bases between them. CDR3 nucleotide sequence: TGTGCAGCAAGCGAGGGTTCGGCGCTGGAGAATAAACTCATCTTT. It specifies CAASEGSALENKLIF.

This clone showed up just once. The CDR3 sequence is CACDTRLLGDIGTAQLFF. CDR3 nucleotides: TGTGCCTGTGACACTCGCCTACTGGGGGATATTGGGACAGCACAACTCTTCTTT. This chain uses TRDV2 with TRDJ2, with 11 bases identical to TRDD3. This CDR3 has 18 amino acids. The germline V gene has CDR1 GEAIGNYY and CDR2 EKD. J gave up 4 bases and V 1 base, and 10 bases lay outside the gene matches.

This clone was counted a few times. Other nucleotide sequences in the sample specify the same CDR3. The chain recombines TRDV2 with TRDJ3; D possibly corresponds to TRDD3 (6 bases). The V and J ends lost 1 base and 1 base respectively, with 22 bases between them. The V gene's germline CDR1 is GEAIGNYY and CDR2 EKD. The CDR3 sequence is 21 residues long. The CDR3 protein is CACDTAGDSNHSSWDTRQMFF. DNA for the CDR3: TGTGCCTGTGACACGGCTGGGGATTCCAATCATAGTTCCTGGGACACCCGACAGATGTTTTTC.

V and J are TRDV1 and TRDJ1, with 9 positions matching TRDD3. The CDR3 loop spans 20 amino acids. V dropped 0 bases and J dropped 0; count of bases not matched to a gene: 14. The germline V gene has CDR1 TSWWSYY and CDR2 QGS. The CDR3 here is CALGELAPSYWGRYTDKLIF. In DNA form, the CDR3 reads TGTGCTCTTGGGGAACTAGCCCCGTCCTACTGGGGGAGGTACACCGATAAACTCATCTTT.

The chain recombines TRDV3 with TRDJ1, with 10 bases fitting TRDD3. CDR1 and CDR2 from the germline V gene are TVYSNPD and GDNSRS (reference sequence). V shed 0 bases, J shed 0 bases, and the junction held 13 bases outside the gene matches. The CDR3 loop spans 18 amino acids. CDR3 amino acids: CAFRPFRVLGDYTDKLIF. The CDR3 DNA reads as TGTGCCTTTAGGCCGTTCCGAGTACTGGGGGATTACACCGATAAACTCATCTTT.

This clone has a handful of counts. Germline and junction disagree at one end, which may indicate a read error. Other nucleotide sequences in the sample specify the same CDR3. This sequence joins TRDV2 and TRDJ3, with 13 positions matching TRDD3. This CDR3 is 23 amino acids long. CDR1 and CDR2 from the germline V gene are GEAIGNYY and EKD. This CDR3 is CACDTAYWGIREASSWDTRQMFF. The CDR3 DNA reads TGTGCCTGTGACACCGCGTACTGGGGGATACGCGAGGCTAGCTCCTGGGACACCCGACAGATGTTCTTC.

V usage is TRDV2 and J usage is TRDJ1, with 12 bases fitting TRDD3. The V gene end was trimmed by 0 bases and the J gene end by 0 bases; junction bases not matched to a gene: 10. The CDR3 runs to 19 residues. CDR1 is GEAIGNYY and CDR2 is EKD in the germline V gene. For the CDR3, the DNA is TGTGCCTGTGACACCCGATATCTGGGGGATACGGAGGACACCGATAAACTCATCTTT. Amino acid sequence: CACDTRYLGDTEDTDKLIF.

This rearrangement joins TRDV3 to TRDJ1; 12 bases align to TRDD3. Germline assignment: CDR1 TVYSNPD and CDR2 GDNSRS (reference sequence). The CDR3 is 16 residues long. The V segment lost 2 bases and the J segment 0 bases; nucleotides outside the gene matches: 7. The CDR3 region is CAFPATGGYHTDKLIF. The CDR3, as DNA: TGTGCCTTTCCCGCAACTGGGGGATACCACACCGATAAACTCATCTTT.

This clone was seen a few times. The rearrangement joins TRDV1 to TRDJ1; D remains ambiguous. Germline V gene data show CDR1 as TSWWSYY and CDR2 as QGS. Trimming cost V 2 bases and J 4 bases, with 23 bases left between them. CDR3 size: 18 residues. The CDR3 region is CALGEGPPSGGPDDKLIF. In DNA form, the CDR3 reads TGTGCTCTTGGGGAAGGCCCTCCCTCCGGCGGACCCGACGATAAACTCATCTTT.

This clone was picked up a small number of times. A much larger clone is a single base away; this may be a read error. The gene calls are TRDV2 and TRDJ3; TRDD3 aligns across 7 bases. CDR3 length equals 17 residues. Germline V CDR1 and CDR2: GEAIGNYY, EKD. Trimming took 0 bases from V and 0 from J; bases not matched to a gene: 1. The CDR3 region has the DNA TGTGCCTGTGACACCTGGGGGAACTCCTGGGACACCCGACAGATGTTTTTC. Translating gives CACDTWGNSWDTRQMFF.

This clone was detected only a few times. J is TRDJ1 and V is TRDV1; TRDD3 matches 10 bases. With V trimmed by 2 bases and J by 0 bases, 21 bases remained unmatched. Germline assignment: CDR1 TSWWSYY and CDR2 QGS. The CDR3 length is 22 residues. CDR3 sequence (DNA): TGTGCTCTTGGGGAAGACTACTGTCACACTGGGGGATCGGGTCCGTACACCGATAAACTCATCTTT. Translated, it gives CALGEDYCHTGGSGPYTDKLIF.

The rearrangement links TRDV1 to TRDJ3, with D unresolved. V dropped 0 bases and J dropped 3 bases, with 3 bases sitting between them. CDR3 length: 15 amino acids. Germline CDR1 and CDR2: TSWWSYY and QGS. The CDR3 DNA reads as TGTGCTCTTGGGGAACTTAGCTGGGACACCCGACAGATGTTTTTC. This gives the protein CALGELSWDTRQMFF.

The chain carries TRDV2 and TRDJ2; 9 positions match TRDD3. V lost 4 bases to trimming and J lost 4 bases; unmatched junction nucleotides: 12. Germline CDR1 and CDR2: GEAIGNYY and EKD. The CDR3 totals 17 residues. In DNA form, the CDR3 reads TGTGCCTGTGATAGGGGGGATACTCGTAGGGAGACAGCACAACTCTTCTTT. Translating it yields CACDRGDTRRETAQLFF.

The V and J genes are TRDV2 and TRDJ3, with D perhaps TRDD3 (6 bases). The V end was cut by 1 base, the J end by 0 bases, with 24 bases between. This CDR3 comprises 22 residues. Germline lookup yields CDR1 GEAIGNYY and CDR2 EKD. The CDR3 region has the DNA TGTGCCTGTGACACGTCTACCTTGGGGGTACTGATAAGCTCCTGGGACACCCGACAGATGTTTTTC. Translating it yields CACDTSTLGVLISSWDTRQMFF.

This clone was counted between two and nine times. V and J are TRDV1 and TRDJ1; D not resolved. V gave up 4 bases and J gave up 1 base, with 34 bases separating them. This CDR3 has 22 residues. Germline loops: CDR1 TSWWSYY, CDR2 QGS. The CDR3: CALGGHPRGWYANRFRTDKLIF. The CDR3 DNA reads TGTGCTCTTGGGGGCCATCCAAGAGGGTGGTACGCGAATCGGTTCCGCACCGATAAACTCATCTTT.

The chain couples TRDV3 to TRDJ1; tentatively, D is TRDD1 or TRDD3 (5 bases each). Germline assignment: CDR1 TVYSNPD and CDR2 GDNSRS (reference sequence). CDR3 length: 18 residues. V lost 1 base and J lost 2, with 26 bases in between. The CDR3 coding sequence is TGTGCCTTTATCCCTAAATACGTTTACTGGTGGCCAACCGATAAACTCATCTTT. Translating it yields CAFIPKYVYWWPTDKLIF.

CDR3 region: CALGVPSPQYWGPADTDKLIF. DNA of the CDR3: TGTGCTCTTGGTGTTCCTTCCCCCCAATACTGGGGGCCAGCGGACACCGATAAACTCATCTTT. The V gene is TRDV1, the J gene TRDJ1; 8 bases align to TRDD3. From germline, CDR1 is TSWWSYY and CDR2 QGS. With 6 bases clipped from V and 0 bases from J, the junction kept 24 bases outside the gene matches. The CDR3 has 21 residues.

The CDR3 nucleotides read TGTGCTCTTGGAAAAAGGGGGGGATACTCGTACACCGATAAACTCATCTTT. Residues: CALGKRGGYSYTDKLIF. The genes are TRDV1 and TRDJ1, with 9 nucleotides matching TRDD3. This CDR3 contains 17 residues. Trimming at V came to 6 bases and at J to 0 bases, leaving 11 bases not matched to a gene. The germline V gene has CDR1 TSWWSYY and CDR2 QGS.

The CDR3 bases are TGTGCCTGTGACACCGGCGATAAACTCATCTTT. As protein: CACDTGDKLIF. This rearrangement joins TRDV2 to TRDJ1; D not certain. The CDR3 sequence is 11 residues long. V gave up 0 bases and J gave up 4 bases, with 2 bases separating them. Germline values: CDR1 GEAIGNYY, CDR2 EKD.